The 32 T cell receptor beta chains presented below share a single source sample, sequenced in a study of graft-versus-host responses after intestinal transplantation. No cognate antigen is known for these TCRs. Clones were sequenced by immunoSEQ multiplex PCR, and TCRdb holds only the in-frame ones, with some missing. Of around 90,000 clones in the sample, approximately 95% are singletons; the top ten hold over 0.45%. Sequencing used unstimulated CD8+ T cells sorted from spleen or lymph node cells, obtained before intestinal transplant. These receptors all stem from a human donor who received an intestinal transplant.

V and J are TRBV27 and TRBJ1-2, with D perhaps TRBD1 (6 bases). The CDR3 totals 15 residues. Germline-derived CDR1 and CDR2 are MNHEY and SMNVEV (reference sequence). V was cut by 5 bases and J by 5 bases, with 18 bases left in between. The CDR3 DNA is TGTGCCAGCAGTGCAGGGGCAAGTGGGCCTTATGGCTACACCTTC. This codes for CASSAGASGPYGYTF.

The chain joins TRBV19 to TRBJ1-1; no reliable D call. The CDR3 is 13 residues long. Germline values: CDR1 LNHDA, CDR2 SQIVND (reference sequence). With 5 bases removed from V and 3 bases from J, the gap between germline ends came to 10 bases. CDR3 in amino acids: CASSVHIYTEAFF. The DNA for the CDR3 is TGTGCCAGTAGTGTGCACATTTACACTGAAGCTTTCTTT.

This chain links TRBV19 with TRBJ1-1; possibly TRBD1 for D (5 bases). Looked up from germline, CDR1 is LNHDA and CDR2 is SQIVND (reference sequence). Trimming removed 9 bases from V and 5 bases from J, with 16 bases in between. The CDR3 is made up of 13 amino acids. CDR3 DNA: TGTGCCAGCGTGGACACCTCCGGGACTGAAGCTTTCTTT. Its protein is CASVDTSGTEAFF.

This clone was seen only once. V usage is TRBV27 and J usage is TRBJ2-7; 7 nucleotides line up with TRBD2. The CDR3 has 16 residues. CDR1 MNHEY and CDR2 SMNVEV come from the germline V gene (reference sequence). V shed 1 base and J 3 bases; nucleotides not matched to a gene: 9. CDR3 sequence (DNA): TGTGCCAGCAGTTTATTCCCCCAAACTAGCGTCTACGAGCAGTACTTC. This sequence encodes CASSLFPQTSVYEQYF.

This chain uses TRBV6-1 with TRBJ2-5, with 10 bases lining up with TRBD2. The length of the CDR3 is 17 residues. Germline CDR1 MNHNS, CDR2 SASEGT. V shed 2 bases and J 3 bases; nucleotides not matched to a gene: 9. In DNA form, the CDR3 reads TGTGCCAGCAGTGAACCTCCGCGACTAGCGGGTAAAGAGACCCAGTACTTC. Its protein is CASSEPPRLAGKETQYF.

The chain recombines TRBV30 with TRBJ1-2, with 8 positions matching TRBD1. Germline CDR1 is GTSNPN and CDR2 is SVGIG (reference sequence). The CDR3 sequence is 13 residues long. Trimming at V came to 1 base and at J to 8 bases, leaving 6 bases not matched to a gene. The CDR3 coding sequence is TGTGCCTGGAGTGGCACACAGGGGGGGGGCTACACCTTC. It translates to CAWSGTQGGGYTF.

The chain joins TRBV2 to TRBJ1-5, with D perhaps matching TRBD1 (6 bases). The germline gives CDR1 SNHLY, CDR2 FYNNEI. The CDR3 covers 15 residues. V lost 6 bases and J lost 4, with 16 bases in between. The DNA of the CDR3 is TGTGCCAGCAGCGAGGACAGATCGGGTAATCAGCCCCAGCATTTT. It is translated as CASSEDRSGNQPQHF.

The CDR3 here is CASSSRGGRGWTEAFF. The CDR3 nucleotides are TGTGCCAGCAGTTCAAGAGGGGGCAGGGGTTGGACTGAAGCTTTCTTT. The genes are TRBV28 and TRBJ1-1, with TRBD1 matching 7 bases. The trim removed 4 bases at V and 5 bases at J, leaving 13 bases unmatched. The V gene's germline CDR1 is MDHEN and CDR2 SYDVKM. The CDR3 has 16 amino acids.

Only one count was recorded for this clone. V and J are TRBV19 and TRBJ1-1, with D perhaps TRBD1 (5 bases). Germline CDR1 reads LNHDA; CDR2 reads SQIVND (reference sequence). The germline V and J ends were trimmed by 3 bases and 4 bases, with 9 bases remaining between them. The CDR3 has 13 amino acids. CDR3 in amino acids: CASSMGGTTEAFF. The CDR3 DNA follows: TGTGCCAGTAGTATGGGGGGGACCACTGAAGCTTTCTTT. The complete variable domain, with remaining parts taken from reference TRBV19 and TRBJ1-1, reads DGGITQSPKYLFRKEGQNVTLSCEQNLNHDAMYWYRQDPGQGLRLIYYSQIVNDFQKGDIAEGYSVSREKKESFPLTVTSAQKNPTAFYLCASSMGGTTEAFFGQGTRLTVV.

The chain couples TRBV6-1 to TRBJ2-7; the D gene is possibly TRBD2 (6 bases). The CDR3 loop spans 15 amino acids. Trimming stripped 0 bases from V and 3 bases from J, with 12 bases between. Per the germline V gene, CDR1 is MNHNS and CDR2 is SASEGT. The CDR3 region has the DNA TGTGCCAGCAGTGAAGCGGGGGGTATCGGCTACGAGCAGTACTTC. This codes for CASSEAGGIGYEQYF.

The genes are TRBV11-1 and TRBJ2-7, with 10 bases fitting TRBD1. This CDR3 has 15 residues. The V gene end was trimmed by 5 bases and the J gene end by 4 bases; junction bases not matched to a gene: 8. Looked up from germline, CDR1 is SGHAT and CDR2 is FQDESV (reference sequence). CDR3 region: CASSLGTGETYEQYF. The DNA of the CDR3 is TGTGCCAGCAGCCTCGGGACAGGGGAGACTTACGAGCAGTACTTC.

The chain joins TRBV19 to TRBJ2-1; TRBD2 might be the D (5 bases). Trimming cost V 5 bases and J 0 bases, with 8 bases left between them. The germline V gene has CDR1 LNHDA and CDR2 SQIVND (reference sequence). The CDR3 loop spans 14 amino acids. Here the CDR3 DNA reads TGTGCCAGTAGTGACGGACTCTCCTACAATGAGCAGTTCTTC. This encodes CASSDGLSYNEQFF.

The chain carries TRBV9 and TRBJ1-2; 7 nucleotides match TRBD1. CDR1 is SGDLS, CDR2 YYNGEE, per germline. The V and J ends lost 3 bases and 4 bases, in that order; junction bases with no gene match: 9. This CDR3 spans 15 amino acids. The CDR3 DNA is TGTGCCAGCAGCGGGTATAGCCCAGGGGGCTATGGCTACACCTTC. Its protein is CASSGYSPGGYGYTF.

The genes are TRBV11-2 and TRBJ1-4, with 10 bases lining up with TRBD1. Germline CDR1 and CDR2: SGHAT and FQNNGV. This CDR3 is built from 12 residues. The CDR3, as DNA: TGTGCGACCGGGACAGGGGTTGAAAAACTGTTTTTT. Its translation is CATGTGVEKLFF.

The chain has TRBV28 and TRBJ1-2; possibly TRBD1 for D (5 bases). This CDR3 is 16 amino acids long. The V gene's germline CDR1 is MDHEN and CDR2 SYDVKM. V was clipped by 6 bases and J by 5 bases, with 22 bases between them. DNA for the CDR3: TGTGCCAGCAGCCACCGATGGCGCCGGTCAGGGTATGGCTACACCTTC. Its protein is CASSHRWRRSGYGYTF.

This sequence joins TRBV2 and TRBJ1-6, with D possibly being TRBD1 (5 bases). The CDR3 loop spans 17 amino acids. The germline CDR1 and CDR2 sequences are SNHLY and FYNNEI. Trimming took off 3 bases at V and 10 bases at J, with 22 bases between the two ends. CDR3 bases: TGTGCCAGCAGTGATCCGGGACTCCGATGGCGAGACTCACCCCTCCACTTT. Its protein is CASSDPGLRWRDSPLHF.

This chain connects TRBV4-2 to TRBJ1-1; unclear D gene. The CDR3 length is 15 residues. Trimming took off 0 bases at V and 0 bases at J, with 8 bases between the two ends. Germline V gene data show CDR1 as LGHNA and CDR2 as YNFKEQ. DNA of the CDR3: TGTGCCAGCAGCCAAGATGAGGGAATGAACACTGAAGCTTTCTTT. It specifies CASSQDEGMNTEAFF.

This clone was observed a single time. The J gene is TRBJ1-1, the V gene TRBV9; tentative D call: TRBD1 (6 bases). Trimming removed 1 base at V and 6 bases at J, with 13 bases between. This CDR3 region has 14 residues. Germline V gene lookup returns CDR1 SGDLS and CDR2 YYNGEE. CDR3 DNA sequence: TGTGCCAGCAGCGTATCCCTTGGGGGCTCTGAAGCTTTCTTT. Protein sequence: CASSVSLGGSEAFF.

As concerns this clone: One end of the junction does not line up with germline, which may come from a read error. CDR3 coding DNA: TGCGCCAGCAGGCAAGGGGGCATGGGTACAGAGACTAACTATGGCTACACCTTC. This sequence encodes CASRQGGMGTETNYGYTF. The chain carries TRBV4-1 and TRBJ1-2, with 7 bases identical to TRBD1. The germline V gene encodes CDR1 MGHRA and CDR2 YSYEKL. This CDR3 is 18 amino acids long.

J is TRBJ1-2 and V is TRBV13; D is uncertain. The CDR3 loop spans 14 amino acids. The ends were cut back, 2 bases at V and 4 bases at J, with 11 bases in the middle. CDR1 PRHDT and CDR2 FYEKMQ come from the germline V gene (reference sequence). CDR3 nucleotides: TGTGCCAGCAGCTTACCGTCACAACCCTATGGCTACACCTTC. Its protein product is CASSLPSQPYGYTF.

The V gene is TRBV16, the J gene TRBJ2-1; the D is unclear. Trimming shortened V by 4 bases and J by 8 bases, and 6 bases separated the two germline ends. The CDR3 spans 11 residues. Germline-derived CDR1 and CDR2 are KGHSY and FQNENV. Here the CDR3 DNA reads TGTGCCAGCAGCCCTAACTATGAGCAGTTCTTC. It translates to CASSPNYEQFF.

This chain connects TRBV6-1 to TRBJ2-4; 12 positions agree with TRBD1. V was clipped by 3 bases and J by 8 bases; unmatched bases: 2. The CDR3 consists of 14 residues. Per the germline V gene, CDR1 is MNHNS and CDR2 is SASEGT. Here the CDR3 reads CASSEGQGADIQYF. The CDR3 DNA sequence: TGTGCCAGCAGTGAGGGACAGGGGGCGGACATTCAGTACTTC.

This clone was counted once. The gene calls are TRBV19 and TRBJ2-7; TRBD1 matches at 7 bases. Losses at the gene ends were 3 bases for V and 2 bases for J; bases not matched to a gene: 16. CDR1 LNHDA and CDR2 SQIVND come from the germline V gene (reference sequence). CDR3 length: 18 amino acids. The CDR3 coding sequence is TGTGCCAGTAGTATCAGCCCGGACTCAGGGGGTCCCACCTACGAGCAGTACTTC. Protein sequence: CASSISPDSGGPTYEQYF.

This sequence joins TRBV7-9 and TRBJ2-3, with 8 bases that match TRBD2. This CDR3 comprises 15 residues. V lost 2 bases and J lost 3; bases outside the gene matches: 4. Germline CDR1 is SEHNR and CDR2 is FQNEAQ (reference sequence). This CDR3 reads CASSLRGLGTDTQYF. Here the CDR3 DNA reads TGTGCCAGCAGCTTAAGGGGACTAGGGACAGATACGCAGTATTTT.

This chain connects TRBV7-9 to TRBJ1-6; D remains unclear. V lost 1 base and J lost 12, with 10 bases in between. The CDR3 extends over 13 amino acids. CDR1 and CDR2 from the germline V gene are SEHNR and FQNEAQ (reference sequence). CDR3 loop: CASSLGTLEPLHF. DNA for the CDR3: TGTGCCAGCAGCTTAGGGACTCTCGAACCCCTCCACTTT. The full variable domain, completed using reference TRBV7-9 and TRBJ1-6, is DTGVSQNPRHKITKRGQNVTFRCDPISEHNRLYWYRQTLGQGPEFLTYFQNEAQLEKSRLLSDRFSAERPKGSFSTLEIQRTEQGDSAMYLCASSLGTLEPLHFGNGTRLTVT.

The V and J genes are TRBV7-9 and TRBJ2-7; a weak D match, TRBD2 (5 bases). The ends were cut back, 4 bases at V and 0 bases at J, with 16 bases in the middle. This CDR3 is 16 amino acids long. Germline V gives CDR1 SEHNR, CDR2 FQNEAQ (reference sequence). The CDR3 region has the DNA TGTGCCAGCAGCTCCGTTCGGTCCGGGGACTCCTACGAGCAGTACTTC. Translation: CASSSVRSGDSYEQYF.

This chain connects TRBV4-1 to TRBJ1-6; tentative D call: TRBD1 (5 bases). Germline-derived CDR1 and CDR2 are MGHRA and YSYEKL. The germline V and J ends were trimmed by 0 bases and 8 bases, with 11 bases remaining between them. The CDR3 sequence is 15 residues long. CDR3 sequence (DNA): TGCGCCAGCAGCCAAGATCCAGGGCTCTATTCACCCCTCCACTTT. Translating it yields CASSQDPGLYSPLHF.

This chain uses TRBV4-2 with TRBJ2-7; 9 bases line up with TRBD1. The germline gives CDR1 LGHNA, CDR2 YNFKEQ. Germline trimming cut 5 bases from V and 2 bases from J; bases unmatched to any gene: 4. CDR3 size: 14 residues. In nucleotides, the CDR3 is TGTGCCAGCAGCATAGGACAGGGGACCTACGAGCAGTACTTC. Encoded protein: CASSIGQGTYEQYF.

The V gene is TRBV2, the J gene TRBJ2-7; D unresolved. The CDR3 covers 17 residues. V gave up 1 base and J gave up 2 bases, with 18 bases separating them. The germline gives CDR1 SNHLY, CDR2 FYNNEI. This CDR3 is CASSEGSVASLPYEQYF. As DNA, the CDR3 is TGTGCCAGCAGTGAAGGGAGTGTGGCGTCCCTCCCCTACGAGCAGTACTTC.

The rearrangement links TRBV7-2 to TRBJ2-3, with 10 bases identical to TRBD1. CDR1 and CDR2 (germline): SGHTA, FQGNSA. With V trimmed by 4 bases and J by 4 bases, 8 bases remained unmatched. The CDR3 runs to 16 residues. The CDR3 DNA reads TGTGCCAGCAGCTCGCGGGACAGGGGTTGGGCAGATACGCAGTATTTT. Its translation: CASSSRDRGWADTQYF. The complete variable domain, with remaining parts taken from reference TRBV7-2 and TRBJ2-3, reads GAGVSQSPSNKVTEKGKDVELRCDPISGHTALYWYRQSLGQGLEFLIYFQGNSAPDKSGLPSDRFSAERTGGSVSTLTIQRTQQEDSAVYLCASSSRDRGWADTQYFGPGTRLTVL.

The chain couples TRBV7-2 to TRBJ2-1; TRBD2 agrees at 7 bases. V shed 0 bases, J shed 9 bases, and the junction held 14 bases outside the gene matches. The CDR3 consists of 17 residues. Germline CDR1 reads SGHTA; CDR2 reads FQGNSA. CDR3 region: CASSLAFRGRDSGEQFF. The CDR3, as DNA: TGTGCCAGCAGCTTAGCCTTCCGTGGGAGGGATTCCGGTGAGCAGTTCTTC.

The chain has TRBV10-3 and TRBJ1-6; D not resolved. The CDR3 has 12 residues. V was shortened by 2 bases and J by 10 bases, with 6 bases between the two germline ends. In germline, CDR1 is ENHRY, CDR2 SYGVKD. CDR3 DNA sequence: TGTGCCATCAGTGAGCCATCCTCACCCCTCCACTTT. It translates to CAISEPSSPLHF.